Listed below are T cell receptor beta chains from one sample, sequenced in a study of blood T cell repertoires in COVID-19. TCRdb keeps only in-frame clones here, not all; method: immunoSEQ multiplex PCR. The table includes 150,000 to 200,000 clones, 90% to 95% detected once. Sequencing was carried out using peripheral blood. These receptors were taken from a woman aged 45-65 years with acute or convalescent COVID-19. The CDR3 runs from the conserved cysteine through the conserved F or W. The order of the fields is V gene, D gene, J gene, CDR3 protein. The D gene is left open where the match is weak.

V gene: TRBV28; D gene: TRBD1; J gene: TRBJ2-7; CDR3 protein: CASSQVGQGTQYF
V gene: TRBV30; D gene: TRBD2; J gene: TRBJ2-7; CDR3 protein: CAWSRLAPYEQYF
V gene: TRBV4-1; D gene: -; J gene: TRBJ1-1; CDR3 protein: CASSQVGGEAFF
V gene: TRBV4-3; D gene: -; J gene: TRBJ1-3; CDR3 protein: CASSQDQTVSGNTIYF
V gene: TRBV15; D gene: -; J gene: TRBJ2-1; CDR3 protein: CATSRDRLRSNEQFF
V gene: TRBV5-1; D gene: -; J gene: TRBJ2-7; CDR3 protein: CASSFYPGPVYEQYF
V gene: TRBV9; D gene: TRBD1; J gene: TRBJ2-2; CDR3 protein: CASSPRGGQITGELFF
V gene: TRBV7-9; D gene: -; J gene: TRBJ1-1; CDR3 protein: CASSLAVANTEAFF
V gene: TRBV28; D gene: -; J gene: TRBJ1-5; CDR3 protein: CASSPRGSNQPQHF
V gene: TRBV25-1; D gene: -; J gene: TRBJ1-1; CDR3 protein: CASAPTPNTEAFF
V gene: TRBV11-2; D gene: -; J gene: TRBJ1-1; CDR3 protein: CASNSRGNTEAFF
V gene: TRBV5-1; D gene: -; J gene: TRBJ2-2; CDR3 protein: CASSLALGTGELFF
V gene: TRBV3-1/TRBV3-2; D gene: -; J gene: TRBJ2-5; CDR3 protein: CASSQVWSGDATQYF
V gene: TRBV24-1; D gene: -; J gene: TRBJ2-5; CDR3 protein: CATSEALLETQYF
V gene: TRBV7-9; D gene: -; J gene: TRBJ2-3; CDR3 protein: CASSDSRRDSDTQYF
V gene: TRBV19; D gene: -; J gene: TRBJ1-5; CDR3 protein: CASSGRGQPQHF
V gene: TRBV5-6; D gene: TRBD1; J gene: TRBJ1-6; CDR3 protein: CASSRDRGGSPLHF
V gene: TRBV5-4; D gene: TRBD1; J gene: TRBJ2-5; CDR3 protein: CASSRSEGQGEETQYF
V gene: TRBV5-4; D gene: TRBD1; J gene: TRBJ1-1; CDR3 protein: CASSLGIQGADTEAFF
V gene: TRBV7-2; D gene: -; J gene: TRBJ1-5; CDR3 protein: CASSLGPTGNQPQHF
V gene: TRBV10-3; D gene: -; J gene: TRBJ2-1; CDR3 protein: CAITKESGNEQFF
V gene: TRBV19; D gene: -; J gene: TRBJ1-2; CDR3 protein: CASISWSSYGYTF
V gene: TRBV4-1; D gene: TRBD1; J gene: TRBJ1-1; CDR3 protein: CASSQVTGGTEAFF
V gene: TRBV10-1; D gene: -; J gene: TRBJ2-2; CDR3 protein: CASSVTTGEGTGELFF
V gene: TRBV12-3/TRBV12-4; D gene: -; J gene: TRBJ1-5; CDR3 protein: CASSLNRQPQHF
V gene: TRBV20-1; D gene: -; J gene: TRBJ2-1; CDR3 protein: CSASYRGSYNEQFF
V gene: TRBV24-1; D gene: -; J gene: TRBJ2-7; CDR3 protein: CATSSGRGEQYF
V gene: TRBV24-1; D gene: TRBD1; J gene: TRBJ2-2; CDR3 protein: CATSDLPLTGGSGELFF
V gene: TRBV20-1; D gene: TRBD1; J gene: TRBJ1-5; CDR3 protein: CSASKGQGNQPQHF
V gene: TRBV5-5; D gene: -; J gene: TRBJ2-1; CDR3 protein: CASSLEWQKNEQFF
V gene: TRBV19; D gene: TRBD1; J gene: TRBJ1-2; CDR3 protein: CASSIGTGDGYTF